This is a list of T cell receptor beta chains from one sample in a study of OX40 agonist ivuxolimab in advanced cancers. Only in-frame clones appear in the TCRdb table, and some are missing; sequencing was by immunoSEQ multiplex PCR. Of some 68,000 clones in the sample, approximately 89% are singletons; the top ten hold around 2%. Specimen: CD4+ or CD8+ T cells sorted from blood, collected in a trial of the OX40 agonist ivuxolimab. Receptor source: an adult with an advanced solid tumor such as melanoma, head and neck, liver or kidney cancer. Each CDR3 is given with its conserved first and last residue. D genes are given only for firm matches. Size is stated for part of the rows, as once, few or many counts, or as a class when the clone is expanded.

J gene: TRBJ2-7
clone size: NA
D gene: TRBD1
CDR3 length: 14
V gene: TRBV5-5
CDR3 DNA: TGTGCCAGCAGCCCGGGGACAGGGGCGGTCCGGCAGTACTTC
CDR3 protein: CASSPGTGAVRQYF

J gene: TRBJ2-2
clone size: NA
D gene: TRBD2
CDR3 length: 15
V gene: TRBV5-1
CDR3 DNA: TGCGCCAGCAGTCAAGGGACTAGCGGGGGCGGGGAGCTGTTTTTT
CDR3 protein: CASSQGTSGGGELFF

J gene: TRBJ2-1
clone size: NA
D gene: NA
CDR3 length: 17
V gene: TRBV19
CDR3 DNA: TGTGCCAGTAGTGTAAGAGGGTCATCCAGCTCCTACAATGAGCAGTTCTTC
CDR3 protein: CASSVRGSSSSYNEQFF

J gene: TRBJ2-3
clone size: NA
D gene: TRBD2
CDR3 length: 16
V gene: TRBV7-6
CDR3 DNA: TGTGCCAGCAGCTTAACAAGCGGGGGGGCCATGAATACGCAGTATTTT
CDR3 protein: CASSLTSGGAMNTQYF

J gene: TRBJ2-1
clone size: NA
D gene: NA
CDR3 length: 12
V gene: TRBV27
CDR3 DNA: TGTGCCAGCAGTTTTGAGGGGAATGAGCAGTTCTTC
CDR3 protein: CASSFEGNEQFF

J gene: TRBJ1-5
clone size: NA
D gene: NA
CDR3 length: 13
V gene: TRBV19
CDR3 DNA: TGTGCCAGTAGTAGCTGGAGCAATCAGCCCCAGCATTTT
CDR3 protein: CASSSWSNQPQHF

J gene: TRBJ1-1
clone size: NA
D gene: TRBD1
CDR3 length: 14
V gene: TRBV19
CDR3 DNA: TGTGCCAGTAGCCTACAGGGGTACGGCACTGAAGCTTTCTTT
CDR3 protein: CASSLQGYGTEAFF

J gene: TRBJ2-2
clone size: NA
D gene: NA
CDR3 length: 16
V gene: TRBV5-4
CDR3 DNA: TGTGCCAGCAGCTTGGATTTAAAAACGAACACCGGGGAGCTGTTTTTT
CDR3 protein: CASSLDLKTNTGELFF

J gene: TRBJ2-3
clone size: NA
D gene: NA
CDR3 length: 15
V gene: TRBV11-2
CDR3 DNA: TGTGCCAGCAGCTTAGTCAGGGCCCCCACAGATACGCAGTATTTT
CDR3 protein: CASSLVRAPTDTQYF

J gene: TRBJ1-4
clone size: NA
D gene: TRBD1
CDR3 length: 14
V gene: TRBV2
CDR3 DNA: TGTGCCAGCAGTGACGCAGGGGGGGATGAAAAACTGTTTTTT
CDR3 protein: CASSDAGGDEKLFF

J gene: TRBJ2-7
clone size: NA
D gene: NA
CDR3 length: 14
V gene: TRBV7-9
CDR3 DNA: TGTGCCAGCAGCGCAACCGGGACGTACTACGAGCAGTACTTC
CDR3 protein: CASSATGTYYEQYF

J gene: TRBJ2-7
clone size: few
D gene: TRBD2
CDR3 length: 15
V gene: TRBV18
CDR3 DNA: TGTGCCAGCTCCCCCCCCGGGAGGGGCCGCTACGAGCAGTACTTC
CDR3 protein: CASSPPGRGRYEQYF

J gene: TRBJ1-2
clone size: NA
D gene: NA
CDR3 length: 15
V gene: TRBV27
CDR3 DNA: TGTGCCAGCAGTTTTCGGGACATAGAGCCCTATGGCTACACCTTC
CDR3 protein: CASSFRDIEPYGYTF

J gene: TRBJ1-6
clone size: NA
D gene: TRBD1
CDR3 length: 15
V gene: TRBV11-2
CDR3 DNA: TGTGCCAGCAGCTCAACAGGGGGCTTAGGGTCACCCCTCCACTTT
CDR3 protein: CASSSTGGLGSPLHF

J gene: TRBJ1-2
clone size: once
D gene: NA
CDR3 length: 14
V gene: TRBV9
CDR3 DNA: TGTGCCAGCAGCGTCCCAGGCAGCGGCTATGGCTACACCTTC
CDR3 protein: CASSVPGSGYGYTF

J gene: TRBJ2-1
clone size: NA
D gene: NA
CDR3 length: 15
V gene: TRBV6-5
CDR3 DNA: TGTGCCAGCAGAGATTATAGCGGACCTTACAATGAGCAGTTCTTC
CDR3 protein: CASRDYSGPYNEQFF

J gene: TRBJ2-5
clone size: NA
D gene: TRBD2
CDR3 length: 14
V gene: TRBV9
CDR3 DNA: TGTGCCAGCAGCGTAGGGCGACTAGCGGAGACCCAGTACTTC
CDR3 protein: CASSVGRLAETQYF

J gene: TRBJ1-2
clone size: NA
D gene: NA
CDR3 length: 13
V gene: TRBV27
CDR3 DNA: TGTGCCAGCAGTTTCACAGGGAACTATGGCTACACCTTC
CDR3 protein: CASSFTGNYGYTF

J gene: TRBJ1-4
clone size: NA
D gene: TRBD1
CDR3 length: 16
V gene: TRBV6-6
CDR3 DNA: TGTGCCAGTATACCTACCACTGGACAGGGTAACGAAAAACTGTTTTTT
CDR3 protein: CASIPTTGQGNEKLFF

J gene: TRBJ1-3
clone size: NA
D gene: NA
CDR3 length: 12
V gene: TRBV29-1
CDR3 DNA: TGCAGCGTTGCGGCCTTTGGAAACACCATATATTTT
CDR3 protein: CSVAAFGNTIYF

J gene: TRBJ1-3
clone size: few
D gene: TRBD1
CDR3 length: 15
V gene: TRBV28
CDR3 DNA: TGTGCCAGCAGTGAACTGGGACAGCAGGGAAACACCATATATTTT
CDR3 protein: CASSELGQQGNTIYF

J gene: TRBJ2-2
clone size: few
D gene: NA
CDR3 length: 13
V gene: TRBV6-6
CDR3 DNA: TGTGCCAGCAGTCAACAGGGACCCGGGGAGCTGTTTTTT
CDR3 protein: CASSQQGPGELFF

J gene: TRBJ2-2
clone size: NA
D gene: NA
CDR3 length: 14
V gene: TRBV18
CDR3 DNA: TGTGCCAGCTTCGGGACCCGGAACACCGGGGAGCTGTTTTTT
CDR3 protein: CASFGTRNTGELFF

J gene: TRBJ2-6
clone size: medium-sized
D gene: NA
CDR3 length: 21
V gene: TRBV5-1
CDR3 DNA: TGCGCCAGCAGCTCTCTCTTCCTTCGGGACTTCAACCGATCTGGGGCCAACGTCCTGACTTTC
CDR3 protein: CASSSLFLRDFNRSGANVLTF

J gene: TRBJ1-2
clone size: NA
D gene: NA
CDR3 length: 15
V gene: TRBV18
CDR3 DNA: TGTGCCAGCTCACCGCTGGGCGGGGGATTCAATGGCTACACCTTC
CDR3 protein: CASSPLGGGFNGYTF

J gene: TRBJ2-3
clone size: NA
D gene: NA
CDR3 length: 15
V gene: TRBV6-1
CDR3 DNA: TGTGCCAGCAGTGAGGGGACCATAAACCCAGATACGCAGTATTTT
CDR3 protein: CASSEGTINPDTQYF

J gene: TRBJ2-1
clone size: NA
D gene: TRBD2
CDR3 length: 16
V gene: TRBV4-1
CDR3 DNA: TGCGCCAGCAGCCAGAGCCAAGCGGGATACTACAATGAGCAGTTCTTC
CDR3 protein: CASSQSQAGYYNEQFF

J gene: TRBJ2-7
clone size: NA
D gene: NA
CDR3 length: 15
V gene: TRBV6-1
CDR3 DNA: TGTGCCAGCAGTTTCGGGACCGCAGGGCCCTACGAGCAGTACTTC
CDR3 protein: CASSFGTAGPYEQYF

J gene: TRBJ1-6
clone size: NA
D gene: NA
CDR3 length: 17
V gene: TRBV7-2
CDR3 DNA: TGTGCCAGCAGCTTATTACGGTCTTTTGAGAAGAATTCACCCCTCCACTTT
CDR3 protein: CASSLLRSFEKNSPLHF

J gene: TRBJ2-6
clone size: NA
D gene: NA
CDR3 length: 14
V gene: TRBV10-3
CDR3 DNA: TGTGCCATCAGTGAAGTATCTGGGGCCAACGTCCTGACTTTC
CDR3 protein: CAISEVSGANVLTF

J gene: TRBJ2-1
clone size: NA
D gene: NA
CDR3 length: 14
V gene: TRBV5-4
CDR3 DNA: TGTGCCAGCAGCTTGGGGGGGGCCCACAATGAGCAGTTCTTC
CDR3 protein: CASSLGGAHNEQFF

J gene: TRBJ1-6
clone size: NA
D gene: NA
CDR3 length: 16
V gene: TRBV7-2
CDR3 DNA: TGTGCCAGCAGCCCAGACAGCCTCTCCTATAATTCACCCCTCCACTTT
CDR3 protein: CASSPDSLSYNSPLHF

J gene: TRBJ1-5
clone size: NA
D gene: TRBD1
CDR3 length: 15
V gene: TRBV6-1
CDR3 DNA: TGTGCCAGCAGTGAAGGAAGGGGGCCCAATCAGCCCCAGCATTTT
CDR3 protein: CASSEGRGPNQPQHF

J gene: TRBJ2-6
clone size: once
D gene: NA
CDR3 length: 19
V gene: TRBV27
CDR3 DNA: TGTGCCAGCAGTCCCCATGCTCAGAGAGTCTTGTCTGGGGCCAACGTCCTGACTTTC
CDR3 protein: CASSPHAQRVLSGANVLTF

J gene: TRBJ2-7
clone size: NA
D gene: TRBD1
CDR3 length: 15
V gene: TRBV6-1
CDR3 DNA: TGTGCCAGCAGGGACCTCCGGACAGGGCCCTACGAGCAGTACTTC
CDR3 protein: CASRDLRTGPYEQYF

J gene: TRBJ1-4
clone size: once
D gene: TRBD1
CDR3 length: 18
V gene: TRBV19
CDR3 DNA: TGTGCCAGTACCTCAATCCTGGGACAGGGCCGAGCTAATGAAAAACTGTTTTTT
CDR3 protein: CASTSILGQGRANEKLFF

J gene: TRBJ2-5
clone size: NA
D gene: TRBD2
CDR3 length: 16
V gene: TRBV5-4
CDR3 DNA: TGTGCCAGCAGCTTGGGTAGCGGGGGGCCTGGGGAGACCCAGTACTTC
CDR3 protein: CASSLGSGGPGETQYF

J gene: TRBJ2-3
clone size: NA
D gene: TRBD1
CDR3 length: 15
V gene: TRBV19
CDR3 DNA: TGTGCCAGTGCCTACTCCGGGACAGGAGCAGATACGCAGTATTTT
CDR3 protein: CASAYSGTGADTQYF

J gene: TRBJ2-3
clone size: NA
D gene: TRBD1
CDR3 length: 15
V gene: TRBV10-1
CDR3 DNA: TGCGCCAGCAGTGAGAGGGACAGGGGGACAGATACGCAGTATTTT
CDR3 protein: CASSERDRGTDTQYF

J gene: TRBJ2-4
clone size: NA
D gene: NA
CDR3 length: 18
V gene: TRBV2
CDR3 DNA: TGTGCCAGCAGTGGGGGCAGGGGAGGTTACCTAGCCAAAAACATTCAGTACTTC
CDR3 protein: CASSGGRGGYLAKNIQYF

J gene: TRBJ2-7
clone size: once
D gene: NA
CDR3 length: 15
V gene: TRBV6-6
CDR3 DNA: TGTGCCAGCAGGGGGATAGGGGCGGGAACCTACGAGCAGTACTTC
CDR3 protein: CASRGIGAGTYEQYF

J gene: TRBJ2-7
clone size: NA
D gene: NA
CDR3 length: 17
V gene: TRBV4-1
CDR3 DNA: TGCGCCAGCAGCCAAGTAGGAGCGGGACATCGAACCTACGAGCAGTACTTC
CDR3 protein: CASSQVGAGHRTYEQYF

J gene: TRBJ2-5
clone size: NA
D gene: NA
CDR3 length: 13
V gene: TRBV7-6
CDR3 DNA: TGTGCCAGCAGCTTAAACAATCAAGAGACCCAGTACTTC
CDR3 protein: CASSLNNQETQYF

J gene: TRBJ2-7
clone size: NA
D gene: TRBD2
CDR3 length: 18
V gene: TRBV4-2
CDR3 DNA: TGTGCCAGCAGCCAAGAGTTAGGGACTAGCGGTTATTCCTACGAGCAGTACTTC
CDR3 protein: CASSQELGTSGYSYEQYF

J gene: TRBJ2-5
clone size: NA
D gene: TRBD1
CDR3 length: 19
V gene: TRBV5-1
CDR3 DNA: TGCGCCAGCAGCTTGCTGGCGACAGGGCGCTGGGGTGGGCAAGAGACCCAGTACTTC
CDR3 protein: CASSLLATGRWGGQETQYF

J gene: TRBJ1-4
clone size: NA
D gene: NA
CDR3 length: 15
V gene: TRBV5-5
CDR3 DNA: TGTGCCAGCAGCTTGGAGGTTTGGGCTAATGAAAAACTGTTTTTT
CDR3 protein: CASSLEVWANEKLFF

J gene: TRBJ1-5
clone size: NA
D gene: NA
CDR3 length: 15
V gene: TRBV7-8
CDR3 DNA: TGTGCCAGCAGCTTGATGGCAGACCCTAGTCAGCCCCAGCATTTT
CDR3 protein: CASSLMADPSQPQHF

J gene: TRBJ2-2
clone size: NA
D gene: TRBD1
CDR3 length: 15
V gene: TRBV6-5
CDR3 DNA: TGTGCCAGCAAACAACAGGGGGCTCTCACCGGGGAGCTGTTTTTT
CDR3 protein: CASKQQGALTGELFF

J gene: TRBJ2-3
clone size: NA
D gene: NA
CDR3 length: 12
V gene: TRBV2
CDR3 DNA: TGTGCCAGCAGTGTACTAGCAAATACGCAGTATTTT
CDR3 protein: CASSVLANTQYF

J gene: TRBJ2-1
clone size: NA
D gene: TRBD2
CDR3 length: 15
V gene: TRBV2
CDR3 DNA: TGTGCCAGCAGCGGGACTAGCGGGGGGTCGGGTGAGCAGTTCTTC
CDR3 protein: CASSGTSGGSGEQFF

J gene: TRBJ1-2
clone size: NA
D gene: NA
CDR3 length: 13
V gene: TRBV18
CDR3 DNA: TGTGCCAGCTCAGACAATACAGGCTATGGCTACACCTTC
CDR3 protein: CASSDNTGYGYTF

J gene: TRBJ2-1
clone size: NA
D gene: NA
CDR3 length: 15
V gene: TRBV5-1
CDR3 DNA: TGCGCCAGCAGCCCGGGGCAGGCCCCGAGCAATGAGCAGTTCTTC
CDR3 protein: CASSPGQAPSNEQFF

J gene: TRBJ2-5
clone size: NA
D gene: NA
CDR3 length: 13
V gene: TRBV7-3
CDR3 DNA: TGTGCCAGCAGCTTAAGTCGGCAAGAGACCCAGTACTTC
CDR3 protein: CASSLSRQETQYF

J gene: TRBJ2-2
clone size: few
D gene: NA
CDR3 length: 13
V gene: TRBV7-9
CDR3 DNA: TGTGCCAGCAACTACAGGGCTACCGGGGAGCTGTTTTTT
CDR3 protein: CASNYRATGELFF

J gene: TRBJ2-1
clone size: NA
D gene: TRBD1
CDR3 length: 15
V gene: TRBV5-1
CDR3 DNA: TGCGCCAGCAGCTCGGGACAGCGGAATGGCAATGAGCAGTTCTTC
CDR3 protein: CASSSGQRNGNEQFF

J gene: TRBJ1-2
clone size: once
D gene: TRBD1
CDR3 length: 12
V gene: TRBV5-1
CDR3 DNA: TGCGCCAGCAGCCTCGACAGGGTCGGCTACACCTTC
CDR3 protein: CASSLDRVGYTF